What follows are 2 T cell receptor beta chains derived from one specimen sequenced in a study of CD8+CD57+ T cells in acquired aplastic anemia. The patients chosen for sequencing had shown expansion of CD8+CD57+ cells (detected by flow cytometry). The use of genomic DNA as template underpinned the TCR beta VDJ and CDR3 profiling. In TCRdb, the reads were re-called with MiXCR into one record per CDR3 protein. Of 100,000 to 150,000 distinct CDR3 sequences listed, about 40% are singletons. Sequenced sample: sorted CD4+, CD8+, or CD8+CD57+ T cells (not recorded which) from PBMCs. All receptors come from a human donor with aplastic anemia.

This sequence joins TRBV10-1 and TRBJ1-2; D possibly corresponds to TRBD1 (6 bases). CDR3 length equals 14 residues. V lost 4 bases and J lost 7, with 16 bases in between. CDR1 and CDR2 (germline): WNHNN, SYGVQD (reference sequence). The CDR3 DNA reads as TGCGCCAGCAGTGGGGGGGCAGGGCTTAGTGGCTACACCTTC. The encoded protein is CASSGGAGLSGYTF.

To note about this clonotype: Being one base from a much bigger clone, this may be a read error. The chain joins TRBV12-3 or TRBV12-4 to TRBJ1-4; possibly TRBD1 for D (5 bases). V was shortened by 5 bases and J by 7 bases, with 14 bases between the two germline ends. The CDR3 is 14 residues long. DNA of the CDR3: TGTGCCAGCAGTAGGGGTTCGGTGAGTGAAAAACTGTTTTTT. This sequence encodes CASSRGSVSEKLFF.